This T cell receptor (beta chain) was identified in a study of technical replicates of blood from a few donors. Some clones are missing from TCRdb's copy, which holds only in-frame ones; the method was immunoSEQ multiplex PCR. Among some 87,000 clones listed, 85% to 95% were seen once. The ends lost 5 bases at V and 0 bases at J; junction bases unmatched: 4. The CDR3 loop spans 18 amino acids. From germline, CDR1 is SGHDN and CDR2 FVKESK. The clonotype comes from a human donor in good health. The sequenced sample consisted of T cells isolated from PBMCs. The chain carries TRBV14 and TRBJ2-1; the match to TRBD2 covers 16 bases. Here the CDR3 DNA reads TGTGCCAGCAGCTCGGGACTAGCGGGAGGGATCTCCTACAATGAGCAGTTCTTC. This translates into CASSSGLAGGISYNEQFF.